These 24 T cell receptor beta chains were all obtained from the same sample, sequenced in a study of beta chain features in type 1 diabetes. Reverse transcribing all isolated RNA meant expressed TCRB transcripts were sequenced. TCRdb's copy holds only in-frame clones and misses some; the assay was immunoSEQ multiplex PCR. The top ten hold approximately 0.7% of the sample, which has about 130,000 clones, roughly 10% seen once. Findings of the study overall: In every one of the four CD4+ subsets, TCRB CDR3s were moderately but significantly shorter in Type 1 diabetes patients.

No antigen is known for these receptors. Sequenced sample: central memory CD4+ T cells from blood. These receptors were collected from a man under 40 with type 1 diabetes.

A few counts support this clone. The rearrangement joins TRBV7-6 to TRBJ2-3; TRBD2 matches 8 bases. Germline CDR1 SGHVS, CDR2 FNYEAQ. The ends lost 3 bases at V and 4 bases at J; junction bases unmatched: 3. The CDR3 covers 14 residues. CDR3 sequence reads: CASSFAGGADTQYF. DNA for the CDR3: TGTGCCAGCAGCTTCGCGGGAGGCGCAGATACGCAGTATTTT. Full variable domain (outside the CDR3, taken from reference TRBV7-6 and TRBJ2-3): GAGVSQSPRYKVTKRGQDVALRCDPISGHVSLYWYRQALGQGPEFLTYFNYEAQQDKSGLPNDRFSAERPEGSISTLTIQRTEQRDSAMYRCASSFAGGADTQYFGPGTRLTVL.

This rearrangement joins TRBV2 to TRBJ2-5; TRBD2 might be the D (6 bases). From germline, CDR1 is SNHLY and CDR2 FYNNEI. The CDR3 extends over 13 amino acids. The V end lost 6 bases, the J end lost 5 bases, and 13 bases lay between the germline ends. CDR3 amino acids: CASSPRGTETQYF. CDR3 sequence (DNA): TGTGCCAGCAGCCCCCGGGGGACCGAGACCCAGTACTTC.

This chain uses TRBV20-1 with TRBJ2-7; the match to TRBD1 covers 8 bases. This CDR3 has 11 amino acids. After removal of 6 bases from V and 5 bases from J, the junction contained 3 bases not matched to a gene. Germline CDR1 DFQATT, CDR2 SNEGSKA (reference sequence). The CDR3 DNA reads TGCAGTGCAGGACAGGGAAACGAGCAGTACTTC. Its protein is CSAGQGNEQYF.

V and J are TRBV28 and TRBJ1-3, with D unresolved. With 3 bases removed from V and 0 bases from J, the gap between germline ends came to 6 bases. The length of the CDR3 is 14 residues. Germline assignment: CDR1 MDHEN and CDR2 SYDVKM. CDR3 coding DNA: TGTGCCAGCAGTTTTGACAACTCTGGAAACACCATATATTTT. Protein: CASSFDNSGNTIYF.

The V and J genes are TRBV7-2 and TRBJ1-2, with D tentatively TRBD1 (5 bases). The ends were cut back, 1 base at V and 4 bases at J, with 13 bases in the middle. The CDR3 consists of 15 residues. In germline, CDR1 is SGHTA, CDR2 FQGNSA. CDR3 loop: CASSLVGGGGYGYTF. The DNA for the CDR3 is TGTGCCAGCAGCTTAGTAGGTGGGGGAGGCTATGGCTACACCTTC.

The rearrangement joins TRBV2 to TRBJ2-3; D not resolved. V shed 6 bases and J shed 5 bases, with 12 bases lying between them. This CDR3 comprises 13 residues. Germline V CDR1 and CDR2: SNHLY, FYNNEI. CDR3 coding DNA: TGTGCCAGCAGCCCCCGGGTAAGAGATACGCAGTATTTT. It yields the protein CASSPRVRDTQYF.

This clone turned up a few times. CDR3 region: CASSSGDRVSPLHF. In nucleotides, the CDR3 is TGTGCCAGCAGTTCGGGGGACAGGGTTTCACCCCTCCACTTT. The chain couples TRBV6-6 to TRBJ1-6, with 9 bases matching TRBD1. CDR1 is MNHNY and CDR2 is SVGAGI in the germline V gene (reference sequence). V shed 4 bases, J shed 9 bases, and the junction held 4 bases outside the gene matches. The CDR3 loop spans 14 amino acids.

This clone was found a few times. Other DNA sequences in the sample encode the same CDR3. This sequence joins TRBV2 and TRBJ1-5; perhaps TRBD1 as D (6 bases). The germline gives CDR1 SNHLY, CDR2 FYNNEI. CDR3 length: 13 amino acids. V shed 11 bases and J shed 1 base, with 12 bases lying between them. The CDR3 loop is CASNRESNQPQHF. The CDR3 DNA follows: TGTGCCTCCAACAGGGAGAGCAATCAGCCCCAGCATTTT.

This chain uses TRBV18 with TRBJ2-1; 7 bases are a match to TRBD1. V lost 1 base, J lost 8 bases, and 2 bases stayed unmatched. The CDR3 is 13 residues long. From germline, CDR1 is KGHSH and CDR2 LQKENI. Here the CDR3 DNA reads TGTGCCAGCTCACCACGAGGGGGCGATGAGCAGTTCTTC. Translated: CASSPRGGDEQFF. Variable domain in full (rest from reference TRBV18 and TRBJ2-1): NAGVMQNPRHLVRRRGQEARLRCSPMKGHSHVYWYRQLPEEGLKFMVYLQKENIIDESGMPKERFSAEFPKEGPSILRIQQVVRGDSAAYFCASSPRGGDEQFFGPGTRLTVL.

The V and J genes are TRBV29-1 and TRBJ2-3; 10 nucleotides match TRBD2. Germline CDR1 and CDR2: SQVTM and ANQGSEA. The CDR3 is 13 residues long. After removal of 6 bases from V and 11 bases from J, the junction contained 11 bases not matched to a gene. The CDR3 is CSVKAGGSVVQYF. CDR3 sequence (DNA): TGCAGCGTCAAAGCGGGGGGGAGTGTTGTGCAGTATTTT.

This clone was seen more than once but under ten times. A read error may account for a junction end that differs from germline. This chain links TRBV30 with TRBJ1-4, with a weak D call TRBD1 (5 bases). Germline CDR1 and CDR2: GTSNPN and SVGIG (reference sequence). This CDR3 spans 9 amino acids. The CDR3 loop reads CAWPGLEDF. DNA for the CDR3: TGTGCCTGGCCGGGACTCGAGGATTTT.

The V gene is TRBV5-1, the J gene TRBJ1-1, with TRBD1 identical over 8 bases. The CDR3 covers 15 residues. CDR1 SGHRS and CDR2 YFSETQ come from the germline V gene. Unmatched junction bases numbered 2, after V lost 0 bases and J lost 1 base. CDR3: CASSLVGTGNTEAFF. In DNA form, the CDR3 reads TGCGCCAGCAGCTTGGTGGGGACAGGGAACACTGAAGCTTTCTTT.

This clone was detected a few times. The chain links TRBV4-2 to TRBJ2-5; the D gene is possibly TRBD2 (6 bases). The germline V gene has CDR1 LGHNA and CDR2 YNFKEQ. The CDR3 is 18 residues long. The V gene lost 0 bases and the J gene lost 5 bases, with 22 bases spanning the gap. The CDR3 DNA is TGTGCCAGCAGCCAAGACAGTTTGAGCGTGAACCGGGGGGAGACCCAGTACTTC. Protein product: CASSQDSLSVNRGETQYF.

The V call is TRBV5-1, the J call TRBJ2-1; the D gene is possibly TRBD2 (6 bases). There are 13 residues in the CDR3. Between the trimmed V and J ends, which lost 0 bases and 9 bases, there was a span of 10 bases. Germline V gene lookup returns CDR1 SGHRS and CDR2 YFSETQ. The CDR3 loop is CASSLELGGEQFF. As DNA, the CDR3 is TGCGCCAGCAGCTTGGAGCTCGGGGGTGAGCAGTTCTTC. Looking up the rest from reference TRBV5-1 and TRBJ2-1 gives the full variable domain: KAGVTQTPRYLIKTRGQQVTLSCSPISGHRSVSWYQQTPGQGLQFLFEYFSETQRNKGNFPGRFSGRQFSNSRSEMNVSTLELGDSALYLCASSLELGGEQFFGPGTRLTVL.

Comments on this clone: Other DNA sequences in the sample encode the same CDR3. The chain has TRBV29-1 and TRBJ2-5; D perhaps matches TRBD2 (5 bases). Trimming took 4 bases from V and 4 from J, leaving 7 bases between them. CDR3 size: 11 residues. Germline loops: CDR1 SQVTM, CDR2 ANQGSEA. The CDR3 loop is CSVVGGETQYF. CDR3 nucleotides: TGCAGCGTTGTTGGAGGAGAGACCCAGTACTTC.

This chain links TRBV11-2 with TRBJ2-5; TRBD2 aligns across 9 bases. In germline, CDR1 is SGHAT, CDR2 FQNNGV. This CDR3 comprises 17 residues. The junction had 13 bases not matched to a gene; V was cut back by 3 bases and J by 5 bases. The CDR3 bases are TGTGCCAGCAGCTTTCCAGCGGCGGGGGGGCCCATCGAGACCCAGTACTTC. It translates to CASSFPAAGGPIETQYF. The full variable domain, in which reference TRBV11-2 and TRBJ2-5 provide the parts outside the CDR3, is EAGVAQSPRYKIIEKRQSVAFWCNPISGHATLYWYQQILGQGPKLLIQFQNNGVVDDSQLPKDRFSAERLKGVDSTLKIQPAKLEDSAVYLCASSFPAAGGPIETQYFGPGTRLLVL.

This clone was counted only a few times. This chain uses TRBV28 with TRBJ1-5; D perhaps matches TRBD1 (6 bases). V was trimmed by 4 bases and J by 11 bases, leaving 12 bases between them. The CDR3 is made up of 12 amino acids. The germline CDR1 and CDR2 sequences are MDHEN and SYDVKM. In DNA form, the CDR3 reads TGTGCCAGCAGTTCTACAGGGTGGGCCCAGCATTTT. Translating gives CASSSTGWAQHF.

The J gene is TRBJ2-2, the V gene TRBV5-6; no reliable D call. CDR3 length equals 15 residues. The V gene's germline CDR1 is SGHDT and CDR2 YYEEEE. V lost 0 bases and J lost 1, with 7 bases in between. The CDR3 bases are TGTGCCAGCAGCTTGGAGACACAGAACACCGGGGAGCTGTTTTTT. Its protein product is CASSLETQNTGELFF.

This clone was counted only a few times. The chain has TRBV5-4 and TRBJ1-6; TRBD1 agrees at 8 bases. V gave up 6 bases and J gave up 9 bases; unmatched junction bases: 8. The CDR3 is 14 amino acids. Germline V gene data show CDR1 as SGHNT and CDR2 as YYREEE (reference sequence). CDR3 DNA sequence: TGTGCCAGCAAGCCGACAGGGGCGAGTTCACCCCTCCACTTT. Amino acids: CASKPTGASSPLHF.

The V call is TRBV9, the J call TRBJ2-5; 8 bases match TRBD2. Germline loops: CDR1 SGDLS, CDR2 YYNGEE. V gave up 4 bases and J gave up 5 bases; unmatched junction bases: 19. The CDR3 covers 18 residues. The CDR3 reads CASSPPPGTSGLQETQYF. CDR3 sequence (DNA): TGTGCCAGCAGCCCCCCGCCGGGTACTAGCGGCCTACAGGAGACCCAGTACTTC.

In its sample, this clone was seen a few times. The chain combines TRBV29-1 with TRBJ1-1; D uncertain. Germline V CDR1 and CDR2: SQVTM, ANQGSEA. The V gene lost 5 bases and the J gene lost 2 bases, with 12 bases spanning the gap. CDR3 length: 13 residues. The CDR3 DNA reads as TGCAGCGTTTTATCTCCGGGAAACACTGAAGCTTTCTTT. This encodes CSVLSPGNTEAFF.

V and J are TRBV6-1 and TRBJ1-4, with 7 bases fitting TRBD1. This CDR3 spans 15 amino acids. The V and J ends lost 0 bases and 5 bases, in that order; junction bases with no gene match: 3. Germline V gives CDR1 MNHNS, CDR2 SASEGT. The CDR3 DNA reads TGTGCCAGCAGTGAAGCAGGGGGCCTGAATGAAAAACTGTTTTTT. Translated: CASSEAGGLNEKLFF.

This clone was seen more than once but under ten times. This rearrangement joins TRBV28 to TRBJ2-5, with 12 bases matching TRBD2. The CDR3 consists of 14 residues. After removal of 5 bases from V and 5 bases from J, the junction contained 3 bases not matched to a gene. Germline CDR1 and CDR2: MDHEN and SYDVKM. CDR3 nucleotides: TGTGCCAGCAGTCTAGCGGGGGGGCTGGAGACCCAGTACTTC. It translates to CASSLAGGLETQYF.

V usage is TRBV19 and J usage is TRBJ2-5; 8 bases map to TRBD2. Germline-derived CDR1 and CDR2 are LNHDA and SQIVND (reference sequence). J was trimmed by 2 bases and V by 5 bases; bases with no gene match: 10. This CDR3 spans 16 amino acids. The CDR3 protein is CASSARRTSPQETQYF. CDR3 in DNA: TGTGCCAGTAGTGCGCGACGGACTAGCCCTCAAGAGACCCAGTACTTC.